These 9 T cell receptor beta chains were sequenced from one sample in a study of patients and donors after allogeneic stem cell transplantation. TCRdb reprocessed the RT-PCR reads with MiXCR, giving one entry per CDR3 protein. The sample yields a few hundred thousand distinct CDR3 sequences, roughly two fifths seen once. The source material was blood, either unsorted or a sorted T cell fraction (not recorded which). The receptors stem from a human donor who was either an allogeneic HSCT recipient or a stem cell or donor lymphocyte infusion donor (not recorded which). It is not recorded whose cells these are; they may come from a transplant donor.

This clonotype was counted between two and nine times. The CDR3 region has the DNA TGTGCCAGCCGTAAAAGACTAGCGGTAACGGAGACCCAGTACTTC. As protein: CASRKRLAVTETQYF. V is TRBV27 and J is TRBJ2-5, with 9 bases that match TRBD2. Unmatched junction bases numbered 12, after V lost 8 bases and J lost 5 bases. CDR3 length: 15 amino acids. Looked up from germline, CDR1 is MNHEY and CDR2 is SMNVEV (reference sequence).

This clonotype was found a few times. This chain connects TRBV5-1 to TRBJ1-1; D is uncertain. The CDR3 has 15 residues. V was trimmed by 0 bases and J by 3 bases, leaving 12 bases between them. Looked up from germline, CDR1 is SGHRS and CDR2 is YFSETQ. The CDR3 bases are TGCGCCAGCAGCTTGGTACCGATAACGGACACTGAAGCTTTCTTT. Its protein is CASSLVPITDTEAFF.

This clonotype occurred once. The chain is built from TRBV5-1 and TRBJ2-7; D may be TRBD1 (6 bases). Germline V gives CDR1 SGHRS, CDR2 YFSETQ. The CDR3 loop spans 15 amino acids. The V end was cut by 0 bases, the J end by 4 bases, with 14 bases between. The CDR3 loop reads CASSLGQGNLYEQYF. CDR3 nucleotide sequence: TGCGCCAGCAGCTTGGGCCAGGGGAATTTGTACGAGCAGTACTTC.

There are a few counts of this clonotype. The CDR3 is CASSYSKGRSYEQYF. In nucleotides, the CDR3 is TGTGCCAGCAGTTACTCAAAGGGGAGGTCATACGAGCAGTACTTC. This rearrangement joins TRBV6-2 or TRBV6-3 to TRBJ2-7; D is perhaps TRBD2 (6 bases). V lost 0 bases and J 4 bases, leaving 13 bases between the germline ends. Germline CDR1 MNHEY, CDR2 SVGEGT. The CDR3 consists of 15 residues.

CDR3 sequence (DNA): TGTGCCAGCAGTTGGGGATCCACTGAAGCTTTCTTT. Its protein product is CASSWGSTEAFF. The chain is built from TRBV12-3 or TRBV12-4 and TRBJ1-1; D unresolved. V dropped 4 bases and J dropped 4 bases, with 7 bases sitting between them. The CDR3 covers 12 residues.

This clonotype has a handful of counts. This chain joins TRBV6-5 and TRBJ1-1; D is ambiguous. With 6 bases removed from V and 1 base from J, the gap between germline ends came to 9 bases. Germline CDR1 reads MNHEY; CDR2 reads SVGAGI. The CDR3 loop spans 13 amino acids. DNA for the CDR3: TGTGCCAGCAGAGCCGTAGAGAACACTGAAGCTTTCTTT. It translates to CASRAVENTEAFF.

Only a few counts were recorded for this clonotype. This chain uses TRBV4-1 with TRBJ1-4, with D maybe TRBD1 (5 bases). Per the germline V gene, CDR1 is MGHRA and CDR2 is YSYEKL. This CDR3 region has 15 residues. Trimming cost V 4 bases and J 5 bases, with 14 bases left between them. CDR3 in DNA: TGCGCCAGCAGCCTTTCCCCAGGGAGCAATGAAAAACTGTTTTTT. This codes for CASSLSPGSNEKLFF.

Only one count was recorded for this clonotype. This chain links TRBV4-2 with TRBJ2-7; possibly TRBD2 for D (5 bases). Trimming left V 0 bases short and J 2 bases short, with 14 bases between. Germline values: CDR1 LGHNA, CDR2 YNFKEQ. The CDR3 is made up of 16 amino acids. CDR3 DNA: TGTGCCAGCAGCCAAGACGTGCCCCGGGGAACCTACGAGCAGTACTTC. It specifies CASSQDVPRGTYEQYF.

The chain employs TRBV7-2 and TRBJ1-3, with D unresolved. Trimming left V 1 base short and J 4 bases short, with 11 bases between. The CDR3 runs to 15 residues. In germline, CDR1 is SGHTA, CDR2 FQGNSA. CDR3 loop: CASSLGLLRGNTIYF. CDR3 nucleotide sequence: TGTGCCAGCAGCTTAGGGCTGCTGAGAGGAAACACCATATATTTT.